The clone carrying this TCR beta chain showed up many times. The sample comes from a study of T-cell reconstitution after alpha-beta-depleted transplantation in children. With 5 bases clipped from V and 4 bases from J, the junction kept 6 bases outside the gene matches. Germline CDR1 SGHAT, CDR2 FQNNGV. The CDR3 sequence is 14 residues long. The authors prepared the TCRbeta library with unique molecular identifiers. TCRdb re-called the PCR reads with MiXCR, one entry per CDR3 protein. The sample lists fewer than 200,000 distinct CDR3 sequences; less than 8% were seen once. This specimen consisted of PBMCs from the stem cell graft donor, obtained from the stem cell graft. The sequence was obtained from a human donor who donated a stem cell graft to a child with Wiskott-Aldrich syndrome. This chain connects TRBV11-2 to TRBJ1-1, with 8 positions matching TRBD1. The CDR3 DNA reads TGTGCCAGCAGCCTCAGGGGGCGCGGCACTGAAGCTTTCTTT. Translating gives CASSLRGRGTEAFF.